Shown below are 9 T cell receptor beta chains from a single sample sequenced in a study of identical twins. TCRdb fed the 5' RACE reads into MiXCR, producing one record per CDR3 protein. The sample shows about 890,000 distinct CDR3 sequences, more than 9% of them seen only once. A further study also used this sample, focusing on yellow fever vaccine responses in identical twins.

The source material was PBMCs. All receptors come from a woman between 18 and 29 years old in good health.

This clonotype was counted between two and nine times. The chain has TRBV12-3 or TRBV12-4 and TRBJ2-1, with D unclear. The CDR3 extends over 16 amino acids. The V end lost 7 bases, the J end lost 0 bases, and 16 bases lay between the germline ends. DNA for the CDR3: TGTGCCAGCATCCCCGAGACGGCCAGCTCCTACAATGAGCAGTTCTTC. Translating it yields CASIPETASSYNEQFF.

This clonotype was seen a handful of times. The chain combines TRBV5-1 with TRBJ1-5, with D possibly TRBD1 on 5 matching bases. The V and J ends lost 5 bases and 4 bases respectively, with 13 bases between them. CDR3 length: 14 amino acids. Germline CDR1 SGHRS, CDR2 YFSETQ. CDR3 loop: CASSNGAENQPQHF. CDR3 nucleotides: TGCGCCAGCAGTAATGGGGCAGAAAATCAGCCCCAGCATTTT.

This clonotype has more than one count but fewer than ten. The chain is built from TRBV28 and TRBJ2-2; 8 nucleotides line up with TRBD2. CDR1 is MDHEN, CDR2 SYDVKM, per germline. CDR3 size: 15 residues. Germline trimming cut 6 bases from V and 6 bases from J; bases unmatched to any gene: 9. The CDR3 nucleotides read TGTGCCAGCAGAGATCGGGGGGGTGTCGCCGGGGAGCTGTTTTTT. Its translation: CASRDRGGVAGELFF.

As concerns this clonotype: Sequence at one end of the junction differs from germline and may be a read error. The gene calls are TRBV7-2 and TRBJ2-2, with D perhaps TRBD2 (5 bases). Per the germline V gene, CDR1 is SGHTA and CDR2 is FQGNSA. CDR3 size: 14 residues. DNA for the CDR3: TGTGCCAGCAGCTTAGCGTTCGTCACCGGGGAGCTGGTTTTT. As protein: CASSLAFVTGELVF.

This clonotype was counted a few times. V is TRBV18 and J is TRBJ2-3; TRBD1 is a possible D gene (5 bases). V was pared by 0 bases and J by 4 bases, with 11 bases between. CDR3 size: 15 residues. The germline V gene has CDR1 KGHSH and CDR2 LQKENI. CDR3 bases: TGTGCCAGCTCACCACCGTTGGGGCTGCCAGATACGCAGTATTTT. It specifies CASSPPLGLPDTQYF.

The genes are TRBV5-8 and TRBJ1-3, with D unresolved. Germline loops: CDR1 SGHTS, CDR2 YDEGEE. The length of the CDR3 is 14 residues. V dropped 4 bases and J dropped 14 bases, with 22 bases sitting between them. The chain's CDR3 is CASSPRTESSSVYF. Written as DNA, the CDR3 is TGTGCCAGCAGCCCCCGGACGGAAAGCTCGAGCGTATATTTT.

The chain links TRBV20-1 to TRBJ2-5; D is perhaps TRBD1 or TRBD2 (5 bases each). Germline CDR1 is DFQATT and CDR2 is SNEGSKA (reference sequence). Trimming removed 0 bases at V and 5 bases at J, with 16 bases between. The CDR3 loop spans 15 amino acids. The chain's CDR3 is CSARDYRGPPETQYF. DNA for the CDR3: TGCAGTGCTAGAGATTACCGGGGCCCACCCGAGACCCAGTACTTC.

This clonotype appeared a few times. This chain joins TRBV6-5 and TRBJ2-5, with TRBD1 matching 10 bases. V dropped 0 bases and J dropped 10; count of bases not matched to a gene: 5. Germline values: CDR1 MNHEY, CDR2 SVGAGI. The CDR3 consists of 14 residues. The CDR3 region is CASSYSGQGLVQYF. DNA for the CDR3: TGTGCCAGCAGTTACTCGGGACAGGGGTTGGTCCAGTACTTC.

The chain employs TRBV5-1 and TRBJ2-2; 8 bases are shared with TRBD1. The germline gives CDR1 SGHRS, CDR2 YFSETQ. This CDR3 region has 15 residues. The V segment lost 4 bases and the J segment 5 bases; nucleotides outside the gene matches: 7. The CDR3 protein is CASSTWTGLTGELFF. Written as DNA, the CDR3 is TGCGCCAGCAGCACATGGACAGGGCTGACCGGGGAGCTGTTTTTT.